Detailed here is one T cell receptor beta chain. What it binds is unknown. The CDR3 sequence is 13 residues long. Trimming left V 6 bases short and J 6 bases short, with 14 bases between. Looked up from germline, CDR1 is SQVTM and CDR2 is ANQGSEA. The repertoire was sequenced with immunoSEQ multiplex PCR; TCRdb's copy has only in-frame clones and lacks some. The sample carries 55,000 to 90,000 clones, around 82% recorded once. These data belong to a study of T cell responses to AZD1222 COVID-19 vaccine. General study results and limits: Epitopes outside B.1.351 and B.1.1.7 mutated regions reportedly drew nearly half of spike TCRs. Repertoire samples came only from after the peak T cell response. There were mostly white British donors and more females than males, and clonal diversity was possibly underestimated. Vaccination with two AZD1222 doses was followed by a rise in Spike-specific TCR breadth and depth.

The chain carries TRBV29-1 and TRBJ1-4, with no clear D. This TCR was sampled from an adult in good health. The sequencing used peripheral blood, collected on day 0 of AZD1222 vaccination. CDR3 residues: CSVQQDLDEKLFF. The CDR3 DNA is TGCAGCGTCCAGCAAGATTTGGATGAAAAACTGTTTTTT.